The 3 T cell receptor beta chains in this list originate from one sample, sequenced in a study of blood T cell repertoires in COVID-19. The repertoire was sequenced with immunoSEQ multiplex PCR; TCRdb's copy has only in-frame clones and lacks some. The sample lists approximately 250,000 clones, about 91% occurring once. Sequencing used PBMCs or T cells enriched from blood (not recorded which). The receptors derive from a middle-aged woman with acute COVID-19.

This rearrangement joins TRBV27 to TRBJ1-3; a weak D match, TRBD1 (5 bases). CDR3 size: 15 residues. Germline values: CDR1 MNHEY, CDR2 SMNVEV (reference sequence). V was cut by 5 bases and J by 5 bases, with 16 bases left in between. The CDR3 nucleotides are TGTGCCAGCAGTGACCCTCCGCCAGGGCGAAACACCATATATTTT. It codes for CASSDPPPGRNTIYF.

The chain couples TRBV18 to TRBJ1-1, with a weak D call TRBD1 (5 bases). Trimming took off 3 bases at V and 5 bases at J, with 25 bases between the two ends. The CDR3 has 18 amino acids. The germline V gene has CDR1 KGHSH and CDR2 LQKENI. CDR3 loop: CASSPRAGLGWGGTEAFF. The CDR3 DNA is TGTGCCAGCTCACCCCGGGCAGGGCTCGGATGGGGTGGAACTGAAGCTTTCTTT.

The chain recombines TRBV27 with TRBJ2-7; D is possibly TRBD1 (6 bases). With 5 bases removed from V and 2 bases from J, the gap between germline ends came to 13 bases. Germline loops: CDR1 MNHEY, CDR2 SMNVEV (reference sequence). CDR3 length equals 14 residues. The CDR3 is CASSAGQHPYEQYF. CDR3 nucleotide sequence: TGTGCCAGCAGTGCCGGACAGCATCCCTACGAGCAGTACTTC.